This record looks at one T cell receptor beta chain sequence and its context. CDR3 length equals 13 residues. Per germline, CDR1 MNHNS and CDR2 SASEGT. The V end lost 3 bases, the J end lost 3 bases, and 8 bases lay between the germline ends. This entry belongs to a study of circulating and synovial CD4+ cells in juvenile arthritis. Sequenced by immunoSEQ multiplex PCR; TCRdb stores in-frame clones only, minus some. The data contain about 33,000 clones, more than 90% of them singletons. V usage is TRBV6-1 and J usage is TRBJ1-2, with D maybe TRBD1 (5 bases). Specimen: CD4+ T cells from blood. This clonotype originated in a human donor with juvenile idiopathic arthritis. CDR3: CASSDLTDYGYTF. DNA for the CDR3: TGTGCCAGCAGTGATTTGACAGACTATGGCTACACCTTC.